This TCR beta chain was profiled in a study of blood T cells in healthy people across ages. Points on this clonotype: No antigen is known for it.

Then a second PCR, running about 7 to 11 cycles, was carried out with a sample-barcoded 5' primer and a J-beta primer mix. Each CDR3 protein is one row after TCRdb ran MiXCR on the 5' RACE reads. The sample includes 1.2 million to 1.5 million distinct CDR3 sequences, around two fifths seen only once; the top ten take 7.9%. This CDR3 has 16 amino acids. The germline V and J ends were trimmed by 6 bases and 7 bases, with 25 bases remaining between them. Germline-derived CDR1 and CDR2 are DFQATT and SNEGSKA (reference sequence). Study findings and constraints: Calculation of diversity from one million T cells yielded estimates considered to be underestimates. The recorded TCR beta diversity per million T cells decreased in a roughly linear manner with age. Compared with aged donors, long-lived donors showed fewer expanded clones, suggesting selection.

This TCR came from a woman in her late teens or twenties in good health. Sequenced material: blood. The V call is TRBV20-1, the J call TRBJ2-1; D gene ambiguous. The CDR3 coding sequence is TGCAGTGCCACTAAAATTGTTGGGGATTGGATGAATGAGCAGTTCTTC. Translation gives CSATKIVGDWMNEQFF.